Listed here are 8 T cell receptor beta chains from one sample, sequenced in a study of vaccination effects on CD4 cells after COVID-19 (dated by TCRdb to between 2020 and 2023). No antigen has been identified for these receptors. Library prep was done by the immunoSEQ multiplex PCR assay. TCRdb retrieved this table from immuneACCESS and kept in-frame rearrangements only. Not all clones are present; in checked studies, unresolved V genes account for under half, and no reason is known for the remainder. The sample includes about 22,000 clones, with about 80% observed a single time. About 37% of the sample goes to the ten largest clones. In the ViraFEST assay, PBMC were stimulated with viral peptide pools, and TCR sequencing was then used to find antigen-specific CD4+ T cell clonotypes based on their expansion. After approximately 11 days of culture, CD4+ T cells were isolated with the EasySep CD4+ T cell isolation kit. PCR-confirmed SARS-CoV-2 infection had occurred in convalescent patients between March and December 2020, before the Alpha, Beta and Delta variants emerged in the United States.

The specimen comprised CD4+ T cells from PBMCs cultured with a peptide pool, sampled before COVID-19 vaccination. These receptors were taken from a human donor who had a prior SARS-CoV-2 infection.

A few counts support this clone. This chain links TRBV5-1 with TRBJ1-2, with D tentatively TRBD1 (5 bases). This CDR3 is built from 13 residues. V was pared by 7 bases and J by 1 base, with 11 bases between. From germline, CDR1 is SGHRS and CDR2 YFSETQ. CDR3 loop: CASSPGVNYGYTF. The CDR3 DNA follows: TGCGCCAGCTCCCCGGGGGTTAACTATGGCTACACCTTC.

The chain recombines TRBV5-8 with TRBJ1-2; 11 bases are a match to TRBD1. The germline gives CDR1 SGHTS, CDR2 YDEGEE. CDR3 size: 15 residues. J gave up 5 bases and V 0 bases, and 3 bases lay outside the gene matches. In DNA, the CDR3 is TGTGCCAGCAGCTTGGAGGACAGGGGGCTGTATGGCTACACCTTC. Protein: CASSLEDRGLYGYTF.

The V call is TRBV24-1, the J call TRBJ2-5; either TRBD1 or TRBD2 may supply D (6 bases each). The V end lost 4 bases, the J end lost 4 bases, and 12 bases lay between the germline ends. This CDR3 contains 14 residues. CDR1 is KGHDR and CDR2 is SFDVKD in the germline V gene. The CDR3 DNA follows: TGTGCCACCAGTGACCCCCGGGGGCTAGAGACCCAGTACTTC. As protein: CATSDPRGLETQYF.

This clone occurred once. This chain joins TRBV5-1 and TRBJ1-2; 8 bases map to TRBD1. V lost 1 base, J lost 0 bases, and 8 bases stayed unmatched. The CDR3 length is 17 residues. The germline gives CDR1 SGHRS, CDR2 YFSETQ. The CDR3 sequence: CASSLMTGVPTNYGYTF. The CDR3 DNA reads as TGCGCCAGCAGCTTGATGACAGGGGTTCCCACTAACTATGGCTACACCTTC.

This clone was observed a single time. This sequence joins TRBV18 and TRBJ2-7; perhaps TRBD1 as D (6 bases). The V gene lost 6 bases and the J gene lost 7 bases, with 16 bases spanning the gap. The CDR3 totals 13 residues. Germline assignment: CDR1 KGHSH and CDR2 LQKENI. CDR3 residues: CASSQGTYQEQYF. DNA for the CDR3: TGTGCCAGCTCCCAAGGGACATACCAAGAGCAGTACTTC.

The chain recombines TRBV11-3 with TRBJ1-5, with D tentatively TRBD1 (5 bases). V was trimmed by 4 bases and J by 0 bases, leaving 10 bases between them. This CDR3 region has 15 residues. CDR1 and CDR2 (germline): SGHNT, YENEEA. CDR3 in amino acids: CASSSRDGSNQPQHF. CDR3 nucleotide sequence: TGTGCCAGCAGCTCGAGGGACGGTAGCAATCAGCCCCAGCATTTT.

This chain joins TRBV13 and TRBJ1-3; a possible D gene is TRBD1 (5 bases). The CDR3 loop spans 14 amino acids. V dropped 1 base and J dropped 1 base, with 5 bases sitting between them. CDR1 is PRHDT, CDR2 FYEKMQ, per germline (reference sequence). The CDR3 DNA reads as TGTGCCAGCAGCTTAGCAGGGTCTGGAAACACCATATATTTT. This gives the protein CASSLAGSGNTIYF.

The CDR3 nucleotides read TGTGCCAGCAGCTCCAAGACTGGAAACACCATATATTTT. Its protein is CASSSKTGNTIYF. The chain links TRBV7-6 to TRBJ1-3; D is undetermined. Trimming stripped 4 bases from V and 2 bases from J, with 6 bases between. The CDR3 has 13 residues. CDR1 is SGHVS and CDR2 is FNYEAQ in the germline V gene.